This TCR beta chain was documented in a study of T cell responses to AZD1222 COVID-19 vaccine. This clone was recorded only once. The CDR3 is 13 residues long. Trimming cost V 3 bases and J 1 base, with 10 bases left between them. The germline CDR1 and CDR2 sequences are DFQATT and SNEGSKA (reference sequence). The table came from immunoSEQ multiplex PCR; TCRdb's copy has only in-frame clones and leaves some out. The table records around 150,000 clones, 91% of them present only once. This chain uses TRBV20-1 with TRBJ2-7; TRBD1 is a possible D gene (6 bases). The TCR was taken from an adult who received the AZD1222 COVID-19 vaccine. This specimen consisted of peripheral blood, obtained 28 days after the second AZD1222 dose. The CDR3 is CSASGQFSYEQYF. For the CDR3, the DNA is TGCAGTGCTAGTGGACAGTTTTCCTACGAGCAGTACTTC.